This paragraph reports one T cell receptor (beta chain). Antigen: not known. One end of the junction is discordant with germline, which a read error may explain. The record originates from a study of CD8 T cells in ankylosing spondylitis. Study results and caveats: In reactive arthritis synovial fluid and blood, some motif variants had been reported before.

Germline values: CDR1 LGHNA, CDR2 YNFKEQ. The CDR3 covers 15 residues. MiXCR was run by TCRdb on the 5' RACE reads, yielding one entry per CDR3 protein. The sample records nearly 250,000 distinct CDR3 sequences, roughly 32% being singletons. This receptor was identified in a male donor with ankylosing spondylitis or in good health (not recorded which). The chain is built from TRBV4-2 and TRBJ2-7; tentatively, D is TRBD1 or TRBD2 (5 bases each). What was sequenced was blood, either unsorted or a sorted T cell fraction (not recorded which). The CDR3 protein is CAISPGTGNSYEQYF. CDR3 nucleotides: TGTGCCATCAGCCCCGGGACGGGCAACTCCTACGAGCAGTACTTC.